This TCR beta chain is drawn from a study of identical twins. This CDR3 has 19 amino acids. J gave up 1 base and V 5 bases, and 11 bases lay outside the gene matches. The germline gives CDR1 MNHEY, CDR2 SMNVEV (reference sequence). Overall study findings and caveats: Excess sharing between twins was weaker in beta out-of-frame sequences.

Comment on this clonotype: Its antigen is not known.

TCRdb passed the 5' RACE reads through MiXCR, listing each CDR3 protein once. Among about 240,000 distinct CDR3 sequences listed, about 10% were seen once. The clonotype was recovered from a man aged 45-65 years in good health. Sequencing used memory T cells sorted from blood. The chain employs TRBV27 and TRBJ2-3, with 14 nucleotides matching TRBD2. The CDR3 region has the DNA TGTGCCAGCAGTCCCTCCGGACTAGCGGGAGGCTCTCGCACAGATACGCAGTATTTT. This codes for CASSPSGLAGGSRTDTQYF.